This T cell receptor beta chain was documented in a study of regulatory T cells in long-lasting Graves disease. The CDR3 loop spans 18 amino acids. CDR1 is SGHNT and CDR2 is YENEEA in the germline V gene. Time point described: newly diagnosed GD, antithyroid drugs for less than 3 months. The authors made the TCR library using RNA they extracted from PBMCs. Construction of TCR beta libraries relied on iRepertoire HTBI primers and on Arm-PCR targeting CDR3 regions. One entry per CDR3 protein results from TCRdb running MiXCR on the multiplex PCR reads. The sample gives around 450,000 distinct CDR3 sequences, more than 13% of which show up once; about a sixth is in the top ten. With respect to this clonotype: A read error is likely here: a far larger clone is one base away.

Another study also made use of these data, one on T cells in Graves' hyperthyroidism and ophthalmopathy.

The V gene is TRBV11-3, the J gene TRBJ2-1, with 11 bases lining up with TRBD2. The origin of this receptor is a woman in her 30s with Graves disease. This material consisted of peripheral blood mononuclear cells (PBMCs), taken at new diagnosis, from a patient treated with antithyroid drugs. The chain's CDR3 is CASSLLTSGGRFYNEQLF. CDR3 DNA sequence: TGTGCCAGCAGCTTATTAACTAGCGGGGGACGATTCTACAATGAGCAGCTCTTC. The full variable domain, completed using reference TRBV11-3 and TRBJ2-1, is EAGVVQSPRYKIIEKKQPVAFWCNPISGHNTLYWYLQNLGQGPELLIRYENEEAVDDSQLPKDRFSAERLKGVDSTLKIQPAELGDSAVYLCASSLLTSGGRFYNEQLFGPGTRLTVL.